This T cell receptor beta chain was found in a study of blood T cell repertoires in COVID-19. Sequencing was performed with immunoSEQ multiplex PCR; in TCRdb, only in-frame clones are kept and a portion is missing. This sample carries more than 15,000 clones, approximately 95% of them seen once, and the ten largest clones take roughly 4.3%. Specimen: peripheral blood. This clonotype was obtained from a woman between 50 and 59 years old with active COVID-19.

CDR3 in amino acids: CASGGLAETYEQYF. The CDR3 coding sequence is TGTGCCAGTGGGGGACTAGCGGAAACCTACGAGCAGTACTTC. V usage is TRBV2 and J usage is TRBJ2-7, with 11 bases that match TRBD2. Unmatched junction bases numbered 6, after V lost 9 bases and J lost 2 bases. Germline CDR1 reads SNHLY; CDR2 reads FYNNEI. This CDR3 is 14 amino acids long.